What follows are 25 T cell receptor beta chains derived from one specimen sequenced in a study of blood T cells in healthy people across ages. Primers used in a second PCR of roughly 6 to 12 cycles were a sample-barcoded 5' primer and a J-beta primer mix. TCRdb re-derived calls from the 5' RACE reads in MiXCR, one entry per CDR3 protein. The repertoire holds approximately 780,000 distinct CDR3 sequences, 20% to 30% seen once, with about 3% in the top ten. The sample was also reused in another study, on T cells of mothers and their children.

Sample: blood. These receptors originate from a boy younger than 18 in good health.

V gene TRBV6-5 combines with J gene TRBJ1-3, with 9 positions matching TRBD1. Per germline, CDR1 MNHEY and CDR2 SVGAGI. V was clipped by 0 bases and J by 8 bases; unmatched bases: 11. The CDR3 length is 17 residues. CDR3 nucleotides: TGTGCCAGCAGTTACTCGAGACGACAGGGGGTTTTTTACACCATATATTTT. Translation: CASSYSRRQGVFYTIYF.

This clonotype was detected only a few times. CDR3 in amino acids: CAITYDRSNSGNTIYF. The CDR3 DNA reads TGTGCCATCACCTACGACCGCTCCAACTCTGGAAACACCATATATTTT. The chain recombines TRBV10-3 with TRBJ1-3; D is ambiguous. Germline CDR1 reads ENHRY; CDR2 reads SYGVKD. The CDR3 is 16 amino acids. V gave up 7 bases and J gave up 0 bases, with 16 bases separating them.

This clonotype was recorded a few times. The CDR3 coding sequence is TGTGCCTGGACGGAGGCGGCCAACTATGGCTACACCTTC. It specifies CAWTEAANYGYTF. The J gene is TRBJ1-2, the V gene TRBV30, with D uncertain. Germline V gene lookup returns CDR1 GTSNPN and CDR2 SVGIG (reference sequence). Trimming removed 4 bases at V and 2 bases at J, with 11 bases between. The CDR3 consists of 13 residues. Full variable domain (missing parts from reference TRBV30 and TRBJ1-2): SQTIHQWPATLVQPVGSPLSLECTVEGTSNPNLYWYRQAAGRGLQLLFYSVGIGQISSEVPQNLSASRPQDRQFILSSKKLLLSDSGFYLCAWTEAANYGYTFGSGTRLTVV.

The chain uses TRBV20-1 and TRBJ2-3, with TRBD2 identical over 9 bases. This CDR3 spans 13 amino acids. Germline CDR1 DFQATT, CDR2 SNEGSKA (reference sequence). J gave up 3 bases and V 6 bases, and 4 bases lay outside the gene matches. The CDR3 is CSADLAGTDTQYF. CDR3 sequence (DNA): TGCAGTGCGGACCTAGCGGGAACAGATACGCAGTATTTT.

This clonotype showed up just a few times. The gene calls are TRBV5-8 and TRBJ2-5, with D maybe TRBD1 (6 bases). Germline V gene data show CDR1 as SGHTS and CDR2 as YDEGEE. CDR3 size: 15 residues. With 4 bases removed from V and 5 bases from J, the gap between germline ends came to 18 bases. The CDR3 DNA is TGTGCCAGCAGCGGGGGCTTCTCGGTGGTGGAGACCCAGTACTTC. This encodes CASSGGFSVVETQYF. Combining the CDR3 with reference TRBV5-8 and TRBJ2-5 gives the whole variable domain EAGVTQSPTHLIKTRGQQATLRCSPISGHTSVYWYQQALGLGLQFLLWYDEGEERNRGNFPPRFSGRQFPNYSSELNVNALELEDSALYLCASSGGFSVVETQYFGPGTRLLVL.

The V gene is TRBV19, the J gene TRBJ2-6; D gene ambiguous. V was trimmed by 5 bases and J by 6 bases, leaving 11 bases between them. In germline, CDR1 is LNHDA, CDR2 SQIVND (reference sequence). CDR3 length equals 14 residues. CDR3 DNA sequence: TGTGCCAGTAGTGGGCGAGTTGAGGCCAACGTCCTGACTTTC. Its translation is CASSGRVEANVLTF.

This chain uses TRBV28 with TRBJ1-2; 7 bases line up with TRBD1. J was trimmed by 8 bases and V by 10 bases; bases with no gene match: 16. This CDR3 comprises 14 residues. Germline CDR1 MDHEN, CDR2 SYDVKM. CDR3 loop: CATPDRSRVGGYTF. As DNA, the CDR3 is TGTGCCACCCCGGACAGGTCTAGGGTAGGAGGCTACACCTTC.

Only a few counts were recorded for this clonotype. The chain couples TRBV13 to TRBJ2-5; 8 positions agree with TRBD2. J gave up 4 bases and V 5 bases, and 9 bases lay outside the gene matches. Germline assignment: CDR1 PRHDT and CDR2 FYEKMQ (reference sequence). This CDR3 has 15 residues. As DNA, the CDR3 is TGTGCCAGCAGCCCCCGGGGGGGGGCCGGAGAGACCCAGTACTTC. It yields the protein CASSPRGGAGETQYF. Together with reference TRBV13 and TRBJ2-5, the CDR3 gives the full variable domain: AAGVIQSPRHLIKEKRETATLKCYPIPRHDTVYWYQQGPGQDPQFLISFYEKMQSDKGSIPDRFSAQQFSDYHSELNMSSLELGDSALYFCASSPRGGAGETQYFGPGTRLLVL.

The rearrangement joins TRBV24-1 to TRBJ2-1, with TRBD2 identical over 12 bases. The CDR3 totals 16 residues. The ends lost 4 bases at V and 3 bases at J; junction bases unmatched: 3. CDR1 is KGHDR, CDR2 SFDVKD, per germline. CDR3 DNA sequence: TGTGCCACCAGTGAGGGACTAGCGGGCTTCTACAATGAGCAGTTCTTC. This encodes CATSEGLAGFYNEQFF.

In regard to this clonotype: One end of the junction is discordant with germline, which a read error may explain. The chain links TRBV5-5 to TRBJ2-4, with unresolved D. Germline loops: CDR1 SGHKS, CDR2 YYEKEE (reference sequence). The CDR3 covers 12 residues. CDR3 amino acids: CASSLASNIQCF. In DNA, the CDR3 is TGTGCCAGCAGCTTGGCCTCTAACATTCAGTGCTTC. The complete variable domain, with remaining parts taken from reference TRBV5-5 and TRBJ2-4, reads DAGVTQSPTHLIKTRGQQVTLRCSPISGHKSVSWYQQVLGQGPQFIFQYYEKEERGRGNFPDRFSARQFPNYSSELNVNALLLGDSALYLCASSLASNIQCFGAGTRLSVL.

This clonotype was observed a few times. In DNA form, the CDR3 reads TGCGCCAGCAGTGAGTCGCCCACCCAAGAGAGGGAAGCTTTCTTT. Encoded protein: CASSESPTQEREAFF. The chain links TRBV10-1 to TRBJ1-1; D gene ambiguous. CDR1 is WNHNN and CDR2 is SYGVQD in the germline V gene (reference sequence). V lost 0 bases and J lost 8, with 16 bases in between. This CDR3 has 15 amino acids.

The chain recombines TRBV2 with TRBJ1-1; D uncertain. Germline assignment: CDR1 SNHLY and CDR2 FYNNEI. This CDR3 spans 13 amino acids. V was pared by 5 bases and J by 5 bases, with 12 bases between. This chain's CDR3 is CASSSPQITEAFF. CDR3 nucleotide sequence: TGTGCCAGCAGTAGTCCGCAGATTACTGAAGCTTTCTTT.

This clonotype was observed a handful of times. The chain carries TRBV10-3 and TRBJ1-5, with D uncertain. V was trimmed by 6 bases and J by 5 bases, leaving 11 bases between them. Germline V gene sequence: CDR1 ENHRY, CDR2 SYGVKD. The CDR3 length is 13 residues. The CDR3 protein is CAISGEEDQPQHF. CDR3 sequence (DNA): TGTGCCATCAGCGGGGAGGAGGATCAGCCCCAGCATTTT.

A few counts support this clonotype. V usage is TRBV9 and J usage is TRBJ2-3; 8 bases map to TRBD2. CDR3 length equals 16 residues. Germline values: CDR1 SGDLS, CDR2 YYNGEE. V shed 4 bases and J 5 bases; nucleotides not matched to a gene: 12. For the CDR3, the DNA is TGTGCCAGCAGCCCCCTATCGGGGGGGCTGAAAGATACGCAGTATTTT. Translating it yields CASSPLSGGLKDTQYF.

In nucleotides, the CDR3 is TGTGCCAGCAGCCGTAGCGGGGGGGCCAAAAACATTCAGTACTTC. It codes for CASSRSGGAKNIQYF. The chain links TRBV7-9 to TRBJ2-4; TRBD2 aligns across 10 bases. Germline V gene sequence: CDR1 SEHNR, CDR2 FQNEAQ (reference sequence). The CDR3 consists of 15 residues. V lost 5 bases to trimming and J lost 1 base; unmatched junction nucleotides: 2.

V gene TRBV20-1 combines with J gene TRBJ1-6; weak D call: TRBD1 (5 bases). The CDR3 is 13 amino acids. Between the trimmed V and J ends, which lost 2 bases and 12 bases, there was a span of 14 bases. CDR1 is DFQATT and CDR2 is SNEGSKA in the germline V gene (reference sequence). CDR3 sequence reads: CSARLARERPLHF. CDR3 DNA: TGCAGTGCTAGACTGGCCAGGGAACGACCCCTCCACTTT.

This clonotype was observed a handful of times. This chain links TRBV11-2 with TRBJ2-7, with TRBD1 as a possible D gene (6 bases). Trimming left V 7 bases short and J 2 bases short, with 15 bases between. The CDR3 spans 14 residues. CDR1 is SGHAT, CDR2 FQNNGV, per germline. CDR3: CASTSSRGPYEQYF. Written as DNA, the CDR3 is TGTGCCAGCACCTCCTCCAGGGGACCCTACGAGCAGTACTTC.

This clonotype appeared a single time. The chain uses TRBV11-2 and TRBJ2-5; D is undetermined. The end of the DNA is better explained by TRBJ2-7, so the J call may be wrong. This CDR3 has 14 residues. The germline gives CDR1 SGHAT, CDR2 FQNNGV. CDR3 nucleotides: TGTGCCAGCAGCTTAGTGGTCAGGAGTTACGAGCAGTACTTC. Protein product: CASSLVVRSYEQYF.

There are a few counts of this clonotype. This sequence joins TRBV6-2 or TRBV6-3 and TRBJ1-2; D might be TRBD1 (5 bases). CDR1 is MNHEY, CDR2 SVGEGT, per germline. Trimming stripped 8 bases from V and 8 bases from J, with 21 bases between. The CDR3 runs to 14 residues. CDR3 residues: CASRGTGTDPGYTF. The CDR3 DNA follows: TGTGCCAGCCGAGGTACCGGGACGGATCCGGGCTACACCTTC.

The V and J genes are TRBV7-6 and TRBJ2-5, with a possible D match to TRBD2 (5 bases). Looked up from germline, CDR1 is SGHVS and CDR2 is FNYEAQ. V dropped 1 base and J dropped 2 bases, with 14 bases sitting between them. The CDR3 extends over 16 amino acids. The CDR3 protein is CASSLEGRRLQETQYF. The CDR3 DNA follows: TGTGCCAGCAGCTTAGAAGGAAGGAGGCTACAAGAGACCCAGTACTTC.

This clonotype appeared many times. The CDR3 DNA reads TGTGCCATCAGTGAGTCTGCGGGGGGGCTAGACGAGCAGTACTTC. Its translation: CAISESAGGLDEQYF. This chain uses TRBV10-3 with TRBJ2-7; 9 nucleotides match TRBD2. Germline V gene sequence: CDR1 ENHRY, CDR2 SYGVKD. The CDR3 spans 15 residues. Trimming took 0 bases from V and 5 from J; bases not matched to a gene: 5.

Only a few counts were recorded for this clonotype. V and J are TRBV11-2 and TRBJ2-3, with TRBD1 identical over 11 bases. Germline V lookup: CDR1 SGHAT, CDR2 FQNNGV. The CDR3 length is 15 residues. The J segment lost 5 bases and the V segment lost 4 bases, leaving 5 bases of the junction unmatched. CDR3 loop: CASSSGQGAEDTQYF. The DNA of the CDR3 is TGTGCCAGCAGCTCCGGACAGGGGGCCGAAGATACGCAGTATTTT.

This chain joins TRBV20-1 and TRBJ1-2; 9 positions match TRBD1. Germline CDR1 DFQATT, CDR2 SNEGSKA (reference sequence). Unmatched junction bases numbered 11, after V lost 4 bases and J lost 8 bases. This CDR3 comprises 14 residues. The chain's CDR3 is CSATRDRALGGYTF. The CDR3 DNA reads as TGCAGTGCTACACGGGACAGGGCCTTAGGAGGCTACACCTTC.

This clonotype has just a few counts. The rearrangement uses TRBV20-1 and TRBJ2-7; 7 bases line up with TRBD1. CDR3 length: 14 residues. V lost 0 bases, J lost 4 bases, and 6 bases stayed unmatched. The V gene's germline CDR1 is DFQATT and CDR2 SNEGSKA (reference sequence). CDR3 loop: CSARDQGRGYEQYF. The CDR3 nucleotides are TGCAGTGCTAGAGATCAAGGCAGGGGGTACGAGCAGTACTTC.

This clonotype appeared many times. The chain couples TRBV3-1 to TRBJ2-3; D is unresolved. V was trimmed by 11 bases and J by 2 bases, leaving 8 bases between them. This CDR3 spans 11 amino acids. Germline CDR1 reads LGHDT; CDR2 reads YNNKEL (reference sequence). CDR3 bases: TGTGCCTCAAGGGCCACAGATACGCAGTATTTT. Its translation is CASRATDTQYF.